This TCR beta chain was found in a study of T cell responses to AZD1222 COVID-19 vaccine. Study observations and caveats: Clonal diversity was possibly underestimated, and the donors were mostly white British, with more females. After two AZD1222 doses, spike-specific TCR breadth and depth rose versus day 0.

Of note for this clone: Its antigen is undetermined.

The CDR3 sequence is 14 residues long. Trimming left V 1 base short and J 0 bases short, with 6 bases between. Germline CDR1 reads SGHDN; CDR2 reads FVKESK. Here immunoSEQ multiplex PCR was the method, and the copy in TCRdb shows in-frame clones only, minus some. The profile shows over 120,000 clones, around 89% of them singletons. The chain is built from TRBV14 and TRBJ1-2; D uncertain. This clonotype was sampled from an adult in good health. The sequencing used peripheral blood, collected on day 0 of AZD1222 vaccination. The CDR3 region is CASSQGIPNYGYTF. The CDR3 bases are TGTGCCAGCAGCCAAGGGATTCCTAACTATGGCTACACCTTC.